Shown below are 3 T cell receptor beta chains from a single sample sequenced in a study of CD8+CD57+ T cells in acquired aplastic anemia. TCR beta VDJ and CDR3 were profiled, and genomic DNA was the template. Via MiXCR, TCRdb re-called the reads, giving one row per CDR3 protein. Seen here are about 58,000 distinct CDR3 sequences, 57% observed once, and the top ten hold 16%. Only patients with CD8+CD57+ cell expansion on flow cytometry were chosen for sequencing. The sample consisted of sorted CD4+, CD8+, or CD8+CD57+ T cells (not recorded which) from PBMCs. The receptors come from a human donor with aplastic anemia.

The gene calls are TRBV10-2 and TRBJ2-7; TRBD1 matches at 8 bases. Germline V gene data show CDR1 as WSHSY and CDR2 as SAAADI. V shed 5 bases, J shed 6 bases, and the junction held 12 bases outside the gene matches. This CDR3 is built from 15 residues. DNA for the CDR3: TGCGCCAGCAGTCGGGTGCGGACAGGGCTCGGCGAGCAGTACTTC. This codes for CASSRVRTGLGEQYF.

This clonotype was detected once. This sequence joins TRBV7-8 and TRBJ2-1, with TRBD2 identical over 8 bases. Germline V CDR1 and CDR2: SGHVS, FQNEAQ. Unmatched junction bases numbered 9, after V lost 3 bases and J lost 8 bases. The CDR3 contains 15 residues. The CDR3 reads CASSFHRGGRDEQFF. CDR3 DNA: TGTGCCAGCAGCTTTCATCGGGGGGGCCGGGATGAGCAGTTCTTC.

The gene calls are TRBV10-1 and TRBJ2-1, with 9 nucleotides matching TRBD2. In germline, CDR1 is WNHNN, CDR2 SYGVQD (reference sequence). V lost 5 bases to trimming and J lost 1 base; unmatched junction nucleotides: 0. The CDR3 covers 14 residues. The CDR3 sequence is CASSSGGSYNEQFF. The CDR3 region has the DNA TGCGCCAGCAGTAGCGGGGGGTCCTACAATGAGCAGTTCTTC.